A selection of T cell receptor beta chains follows, all from one sample in a study of blood T cell repertoires in COVID-19. The assay was immunoSEQ multiplex PCR, and TCRdb's table has in-frame clones only and misses some. The data contain some 140,000 clones, roughly 82% of them seen just once; the ten biggest clones take up roughly 14%. The sample comprised peripheral blood. These receptors all stem from a man aged 80 or over with acute or convalescent COVID-19. Both conserved end residues are part of each CDR3. D genes are given only for firm matches. Clone size is stated in some rows and not others, as once, few, many or a class when expanded.

v_gene,d_gene,abundance,j_gene,CDR3nt,CDR3aa
TRBV18,NA,NA,TRBJ1-2,TGTGCCAGCTCACCACCGGAGCTTTATGGCTACACCTTC,CASSPPELYGYTF
TRBV15,NA,NA,TRBJ2-6,TGTGCCACCAGCAGAGATGGCGTACAGGGATCTGGGGCCAACGTCCTGACTTTC,CATSRDGVQGSGANVLTF
TRBV5-1,TRBD1,NA,TRBJ2-7,TGCGCCAGCAGCTTACCGGGACAGGGGAGGGACGAGCAGTACTTC,CASSLPGQGRDEQYF
TRBV5-1,TRBD1,NA,TRBJ1-1,TGCGCCAGCATGGTGACAGGGGGCGCGGACACTGAAGCTTTCTTT,CASMVTGGADTEAFF
TRBV20-1,NA,NA,TRBJ2-3,TGCAGTGCTAGTCCCAGGGATGGGGCAGATACGCAGTATTTT,CSASPRDGADTQYF
TRBV6-5,NA,NA,TRBJ1-1,TGTGCCAGCAACGGGATGAACACTGAAGCTTTCTTT,CASNGMNTEAFF
TRBV2,NA,NA,TRBJ1-2,TGTGCCAGCAGTGAATTAGGACTCTCCTATGGCTACACCTTC,CASSELGLSYGYTF
TRBV28,NA,NA,TRBJ1-2,TGTGCCAGCAGTTTGTCGGGGACACGAAGCTACACCTTC,CASSLSGTRSYTF
TRBV6-6,NA,NA,TRBJ1-2,TGTGCCAGCAGTTACTCGGTAGGGGTGACCTCGGGTGGCTACACCTTC,CASSYSVGVTSGGYTF
TRBV7-2,NA,once,TRBJ1-1,TGTGCCAGCAGCTTAATCGGGAGAAACACTGAAGCTTTCTTT,CASSLIGRNTEAFF
TRBV9,NA,NA,TRBJ2-5,TGTGCCAGCAGCGGTAATCGGGACTCCGCGGGAGAGACCCAGTACTTC,CASSGNRDSAGETQYF
TRBV15,TRBD1,NA,TRBJ2-7,TGTGCCACCAGGCAAACCGGGACAGGGGTTCTCGAGCAGTACTTC,CATRQTGTGVLEQYF
TRBV4-3,NA,few,TRBJ2-2,TGCGCCAGCAAAGATCCGGCCGGGGAGCTGTTTTTT,CASKDPAGELFF
TRBV14,NA,NA,TRBJ2-7,TGTGCCAGCAGCCAAGCTAAGAGGTCCCACTACGAGCAGTACTTC,CASSQAKRSHYEQYF
TRBV5-4,TRBD1,NA,TRBJ2-6,TGTGCCAGCTTCGATCGGCGGGACAGGGTGACTGGGGCCAACGTCCTGACTTTC,CASFDRRDRVTGANVLTF
TRBV3-1/TRBV3-2,TRBD2,NA,TRBJ2-1,TGTGCCAGCAGCCTCGGCCTAGCGGGGGGGGGCAATGAGCAGTTCTTC,CASSLGLAGGGNEQFF
TRBV29-1,NA,few,TRBJ1-1,TGCAGCGTTGACGGTTCGGGGGTGACTGAAGCTTTCTTT,CSVDGSGVTEAFF
TRBV5-4,NA,NA,TRBJ2-5,TGTGCCAGCAGCTCCCCAGGGAAAGAGACCCAGTACTTC,CASSSPGKETQYF
TRBV30,TRBD2,NA,TRBJ2-2,TGTGCCATGGGACTAGCGGTCACCGGGGAGCTGTTTTTT,CAMGLAVTGELFF
TRBV7-9,NA,NA,TRBJ1-2,TGTGCCAGCAGCTTGAGTAACTATGGCTACACCTTC,CASSLSNYGYTF
TRBV2,NA,NA,TRBJ2-1,TGTGCCAGCAGGGTCGACACTTACAATGAGCAGTTCTTC,CASRVDTYNEQFF
TRBV2,NA,NA,TRBJ2-5,TGTGCCAGCACCGGGACACCTCAAGAGACCCAGTACTTC,CASTGTPQETQYF
TRBV11-1,NA,NA,TRBJ1-1,TGTGCCAGCAGCCGAAAGGGGTCCTTCACTGAAGCTTTCTTT,CASSRKGSFTEAFF
TRBV19,NA,NA,TRBJ1-5,TGTGCCAGTAGCCGGCGGTCCGCCGCCAATCAGCCCCAGCATTTT,CASSRRSAANQPQHF
TRBV6-5,TRBD1,once,TRBJ2-4,TGTGCCAGCAGTTATACAGGGGCCACTCCCAAAAACATTCAGTACTTC,CASSYTGATPKNIQYF
TRBV7-2,TRBD1,NA,TRBJ1-5,TGTGCCAGCAGCTTTGGACAGGGAGGTCAGCCCCAGCATTTT,CASSFGQGGQPQHF
TRBV4-2,NA,NA,TRBJ2-3,TGTGCCAGCAGCCAAGATCAGGCCTCCGCAGATACGCAGTATTTT,CASSQDQASADTQYF
TRBV9,NA,NA,TRBJ2-6,TGTGCCAGCAGCCCAGGGGTTTCTGGGGCCAACGTCCTGACTTTC,CASSPGVSGANVLTF
TRBV28,NA,NA,TRBJ2-1,TGTGCCAGCAGTTCGGGGTTCAATGAGCAGTTCTTC,CASSSGFNEQFF
TRBV4-1,TRBD2,NA,TRBJ2-1,TGCGCCAGCAGCCAAGGAGCGGGGGCCCCGAGCTCCTACAATGAGCAGTTCTTC,CASSQGAGAPSSYNEQFF
TRBV5-1,NA,NA,TRBJ2-7,TGCGCCAGCAGCTTTGGGATCGTACAGGACTCCTACGAGCAGTACTTC,CASSFGIVQDSYEQYF
TRBV5-4,NA,NA,TRBJ1-3,TGTGCCAGCAGCTTAAATTCCGGTTTCTCTGGAAACACCATATATTTT,CASSLNSGFSGNTIYF
TRBV19,TRBD1,NA,TRBJ2-7,TGTGCCAGTAGTCTTTCAGGGGGCTCCTACGAGCAGTACTTC,CASSLSGGSYEQYF
TRBV28,TRBD1,NA,TRBJ1-2,TGTGCCAGCAGTTTATTTGGGACAGGGGGAGGCTACACCTTC,CASSLFGTGGGYTF
TRBV2,NA,NA,TRBJ1-5,TGTGCCAGCAGTGAAGCGAACGGGGAAGGGCCCCAGCATTTT,CASSEANGEGPQHF
TRBV6-2/TRBV6-3,TRBD2,NA,TRBJ2-7,TGTGCCAGCAGTTCCCCGGGGGGGGCTATCTACGAGCAGTACTTC,CASSSPGGAIYEQYF
TRBV19,NA,NA,TRBJ2-2,TGTGCCACCCACGCGGCACCCCGGAGCACCGGGGAGCTGTTTTTT,CATHAAPRSTGELFF
TRBV19,NA,NA,TRBJ1-5,TGTGCCAGTAGGCTACGAGGGCAGCCCCAGCATTTT,CASRLRGQPQHF
TRBV28,NA,many,TRBJ2-7,TGTGCCGCCCTGCCGCCGCAGGGCGAGCAGTACTTC,CAALPPQGEQYF
TRBV5-6,TRBD1,NA,TRBJ2-7,TGTGCCAGCAGCCGGGACAGGGGGCTTCACGAGCAGTACTTC,CASSRDRGLHEQYF
TRBV2,NA,NA,TRBJ2-3,TGTGCCAGCAGTCGGGAGAGTCAAGATACGCAGTATTTT,CASSRESQDTQYF
TRBV5-8,NA,few,TRBJ1-5,TGTGCCAGCAGCCGATCGGGGTATAGCAATCAGCCCCAGCATTTT,CASSRSGYSNQPQHF